The 27 T cell receptor beta chains below all came from one sample that was sequenced in a study of cytomegalovirus exposure and HLA in healthy donors (dated by TCRdb to between 2016 and 2019). The library was generated by the immunoSEQ multiplex PCR assay. The multiplex PCR relied on a mix of 60 forward primers for TCR Vbeta segments and 13 reverse primers for TCR Jbeta segments. The immuneACCESS repertoire file appears here via TCRdb, limited to in-frame rearrangements. These files lack a portion of the clones; in checked studies, under half of the deficit traces to unresolved V genes, and the cause of the others is not known. The sample table on file contains 150,000 or so clones. The ten largest clones add up to 1.6% of the sample. The source material was PBMCs. The receptors were gathered from a woman in her 50s in good health and CMV-seronegative.

The V gene is TRBV6-6, the J gene TRBJ1-2; TRBD1 matches 7 bases. V lost 5 bases to trimming and J lost 4 bases; unmatched junction nucleotides: 4. Germline V gene data show CDR1 as MNHNY and CDR2 as SVGAGI (reference sequence). This CDR3 region has 13 residues. The CDR3 bases are TGTGCCAGCAGTCAGGGGGACGGCTATGGCTACACCTTC. It codes for CASSQGDGYGYTF.

CDR3 DNA: TGTGCCAGTAGTATACTCACCGGGGAGCTGTTTTTT. Encoded protein: CASSILTGELFF. V gene TRBV19 combines with J gene TRBJ2-2; D is unclear. The CDR3 extends over 12 amino acids. The germline V gene has CDR1 LNHDA and CDR2 SQIVND (reference sequence). V lost 2 bases and J 4 bases, leaving 2 bases between the germline ends. Filled out from reference TRBV19 and TRBJ2-2, the complete variable domain reads DGGITQSPKYLFRKEGQNVTLSCEQNLNHDAMYWYRQDPGQGLRLIYYSQIVNDFQKGDIAEGYSVSREKKESFPLTVTSAQKNPTAFYLCASSILTGELFFGEGSRLTVL.

The V call is TRBV7-3, the J call TRBJ1-2; D is unresolved. V dropped 4 bases and J dropped 0 bases, with 15 bases sitting between them. The CDR3 runs to 16 residues. Germline CDR1 SGHTA, CDR2 FQGTGA. The CDR3 DNA reads TGTGCCAGCAGCTCTAGGTTTTCGGGTTCTAACTATGGCTACACCTTC. Residues: CASSSRFSGSNYGYTF. Drawing the rest from reference TRBV7-3 and TRBJ1-2, the complete variable domain is GAGVSQTPSNKVTEKGKYVELRCDPISGHTALYWYRQSLGQGPEFLIYFQGTGAADDSGLPNDRFFAVRPEGSVSTLKIQRTERGDSAVYLCASSSRFSGSNYGYTFGSGTRLTVV.

This chain joins TRBV5-1 and TRBJ2-3; 8 bases match TRBD2. This CDR3 spans 13 amino acids. The germline V gene encodes CDR1 SGHRS and CDR2 YFSETQ. The junction had 5 bases not matched to a gene; V was cut back by 4 bases and J by 7 bases. The DNA of the CDR3 is TGCGCCAGCAGCCCCGGACTAGCACATACGCAGTATTTT. Amino acid sequence: CASSPGLAHTQYF.

The chain recombines TRBV19 with TRBJ2-2, with D perhaps matching TRBD1 (5 bases). CDR3 length: 13 residues. The germline CDR1 and CDR2 sequences are LNHDA and SQIVND (reference sequence). The germline V and J ends were trimmed by 4 bases and 3 bases, with 6 bases remaining between them. The CDR3 sequence is CASSKGYTGELFF. CDR3 DNA: TGTGCCAGTAGTAAGGGGTACACCGGGGAGCTGTTTTTT.

The genes are TRBV10-3 and TRBJ2-1; D is uncertain. V was trimmed by 6 bases and J by 5 bases, leaving 8 bases between them. This CDR3 is built from 12 residues. Germline CDR1 is ENHRY and CDR2 is SYGVKD. CDR3 sequence (DNA): TGTGCCATCAGCGACTGGGACAATGAGCAGTTCTTC. Protein: CAISDWDNEQFF.

V usage is TRBV7-9 and J usage is TRBJ2-7, with D tentatively TRBD2 (5 bases). The CDR3 spans 15 residues. V lost 3 bases, J lost 3 bases, and 15 bases lay in between. Germline V gene data show CDR1 as SEHNR and CDR2 as FQNEAQ (reference sequence). CDR3 region: CASSFASGGYYEQYF. The CDR3 region has the DNA TGTGCCAGCAGCTTCGCGTCAGGAGGTTACTACGAGCAGTACTTC.

This chain uses TRBV30 with TRBJ1-1; weak D call: TRBD1 (6 bases). CDR1 and CDR2 from the germline V gene are GTSNPN and SVGIG (reference sequence). The CDR3 is 14 amino acids. V dropped 3 bases and J dropped 4 bases, with 15 bases sitting between them. The CDR3, as DNA: TGTGCCTGGAGGGGCCGGGGGGCGATCACTGAAGCTTTCTTT. Amino acids: CAWRGRGAITEAFF.

V is TRBV9 and J is TRBJ2-5; D possibly corresponds to TRBD1 (5 bases). V lost 3 bases and J lost 13, with 19 bases in between. This CDR3 spans 13 amino acids. CDR1 and CDR2 from the germline V gene are SGDLS and YYNGEE. The CDR3 here is CASSATIQGDLYF. Written as DNA, the CDR3 is TGTGCCAGCAGCGCCACAATTCAAGGGGATCTGTACTTC.

The chain carries TRBV9 and TRBJ2-5, with a weak D call TRBD2 (5 bases). CDR3 length: 14 residues. Looked up from germline, CDR1 is SGDLS and CDR2 is YYNGEE. The V gene lost 4 bases and the J gene lost 5 bases, with 15 bases spanning the gap. Here the CDR3 reads CASSSGGSGETQYF. In DNA, the CDR3 is TGTGCCAGCAGCTCCGGAGGTTCGGGGGAGACCCAGTACTTC. The full variable domain, in which reference TRBV9 and TRBJ2-5 provide the parts outside the CDR3, is DSGVTQTPKHLITATGQRVTLRCSPRSGDLSVYWYQQSLDQGLQFLIQYYNGEERAKGNILERFSAQQFPDLHSELNLSSLELGDSALYFCASSSGGSGETQYFGPGTRLLVL.

In DNA form, the CDR3 reads TGTGCCAGCAGTTCGTGGGGGGGGCCTGTCAATGAGCAGTTCTTC. Amino acid sequence: CASSSWGGPVNEQFF. V usage is TRBV27 and J usage is TRBJ2-1; D may be TRBD2 (7 bases). The CDR3 is 15 residues long. The V gene lost 4 bases and the J gene lost 6 bases, with 16 bases spanning the gap. Looked up from germline, CDR1 is MNHEY and CDR2 is SMNVEV (reference sequence).

The V gene is TRBV4-1, the J gene TRBJ2-1; 11 bases map to TRBD2. Looked up from germline, CDR1 is MGHRA and CDR2 is YSYEKL. The CDR3 has 15 amino acids. V dropped 4 bases and J dropped 2; count of bases not matched to a gene: 1. The CDR3 reads CASSLSGGAYNEQFF. In nucleotides, the CDR3 is TGCGCCAGCAGCCTTAGCGGGGGGGCCTACAATGAGCAGTTCTTC.

The chain recombines TRBV27 with TRBJ2-3, with 14 nucleotides matching TRBD2. The CDR3 has 16 amino acids. With 5 bases clipped from V and 6 bases from J, the junction kept 7 bases outside the gene matches. The germline gives CDR1 MNHEY, CDR2 SMNVEV (reference sequence). The CDR3 sequence: CASSPWTSGRKDTQYF. The CDR3 region has the DNA TGTGCCAGCAGTCCCTGGACTAGCGGGAGGAAGGATACGCAGTATTTT.

The chain has TRBV9 and TRBJ2-1; TRBD1 matches at 7 bases. J was trimmed by 6 bases and V by 0 bases; bases with no gene match: 3. The CDR3 runs 14 residues. Germline CDR1 reads SGDLS; CDR2 reads YYNGEE. The CDR3 nucleotides read TGTGCCAGCAGCGTAGGAGAGGGGGCCAATGAGCAGTTCTTC. It is translated as CASSVGEGANEQFF.

This CDR3 reads CAWANVHGQSSYEQYF. CDR3 in DNA: TGTGCCTGGGCAAACGTGCACGGACAGAGCTCCTACGAGCAGTACTTC. The chain joins TRBV30 to TRBJ2-7, with D perhaps TRBD1 (6 bases). The CDR3 has 16 amino acids. Trimming removed 5 bases at V and 0 bases at J, with 20 bases between. Germline CDR1 and CDR2: GTSNPN and SVGIG (reference sequence).

The chain uses TRBV5-6 and TRBJ2-5, with 15 bases that match TRBD2. Losses at the gene ends were 1 base for V and 5 bases for J; bases not matched to a gene: 6. The germline gives CDR1 SGHDT, CDR2 YYEEEE. The CDR3 has 17 amino acids. The CDR3 loop reads CASSLRTSGRAWETQYF. The CDR3 region has the DNA TGTGCCAGCAGCTTGCGGACTAGCGGGAGGGCCTGGGAGACCCAGTACTTC.

The chain links TRBV5-1 to TRBJ1-1; TRBD1 matches at 9 bases. The CDR3 extends over 16 amino acids. CDR1 is SGHRS, CDR2 YFSETQ, per germline. V was clipped by 2 bases and J by 3 bases; unmatched bases: 8. The CDR3 protein is CASSLGQGSYDTEAFF. As DNA, the CDR3 is TGCGCCAGCAGCTTAGGACAGGGGTCCTATGACACTGAAGCTTTCTTT.

This rearrangement joins TRBV5-1 to TRBJ2-5; 11 bases fit TRBD2. CDR1 is SGHRS and CDR2 is YFSETQ in the germline V gene. Germline trimming cut 4 bases from V and 9 bases from J; bases unmatched to any gene: 11. The CDR3 has 15 amino acids. The CDR3 loop is CASSEGLADLGSQYF. The CDR3 DNA is TGCGCCAGCAGCGAGGGACTAGCGGACCTTGGGTCCCAGTACTTC.

The V call is TRBV15, the J call TRBJ2-1; 8 bases are shared with TRBD1. With V trimmed by 5 bases and J by 7 bases, 10 bases remained unmatched. The germline V gene encodes CDR1 LNHNV and CDR2 YYDKDF (reference sequence). The CDR3 runs to 15 residues. CDR3 region: CATSPRGRGHNEQFF. The CDR3 DNA reads TGTGCCACCAGCCCAAGGGGCAGGGGGCATAATGAGCAGTTCTTC.

The chain carries TRBV7-3 and TRBJ1-2; tentative D call: TRBD1 (5 bases). V lost 8 bases to trimming and J lost 4 bases, with 17 bases between them. Germline values: CDR1 SGHTA, CDR2 FQGTGA. The CDR3 is made up of 14 amino acids. The CDR3 coding sequence is TGTGCCAGCCCCAATCCGGGGGGAAGCTATGGCTACACCTTC. This gives the protein CASPNPGGSYGYTF.

The chain combines TRBV6-5 with TRBJ1-5; 7 nucleotides agree with TRBD1. Looked up from germline, CDR1 is MNHEY and CDR2 is SVGAGI. V dropped 7 bases and J dropped 6; count of bases not matched to a gene: 12. This CDR3 has 15 residues. The CDR3 region has the DNA TGTGCCAGCATCCAAGACAGGGCGGTAGTTCAGCCCCAGCATTTT. It specifies CASIQDRAVVQPQHF.

V and J are TRBV19 and TRBJ1-3; D is ambiguous. Trimming took 6 bases from V and 0 from J, leaving 9 bases between them. This CDR3 is 14 amino acids long. Germline CDR1 reads LNHDA; CDR2 reads SQIVND (reference sequence). CDR3 region: CASSPADSGNTIYF. The DNA for the CDR3 is TGTGCCAGTAGCCCAGCGGACTCTGGAAACACCATATATTTT. Complete variable domain (other parts from reference TRBV19 and TRBJ1-3): DGGITQSPKYLFRKEGQNVTLSCEQNLNHDAMYWYRQDPGQGLRLIYYSQIVNDFQKGDIAEGYSVSREKKESFPLTVTSAQKNPTAFYLCASSPADSGNTIYFGEGSWLTVV.

This rearrangement joins TRBV10-3 to TRBJ2-7; 7 bases are a match to TRBD2. Germline assignment: CDR1 ENHRY and CDR2 SYGVKD. The CDR3 contains 16 residues. V shed 6 bases, J shed 5 bases, and the junction held 16 bases outside the gene matches. CDR3 nucleotides: TGTGCCATCAGAGATTTGGAACCAGGGAGGGGCCACGAGCAGTACTTC. It yields the protein CAIRDLEPGRGHEQYF.

The chain has TRBV4-1 and TRBJ2-5; tentative D call: TRBD2 (7 bases). Trimming pared 10 bases from V and 5 bases from J, leaving 11 bases between. CDR1 and CDR2 from the germline V gene are MGHRA and YSYEKL. CDR3 length: 11 residues. DNA of the CDR3: TGCGCCACCTGGGGGGGCGAGACCCAGTACTTC. As protein: CATWGGETQYF.

CDR3: CASSFGGPGANVLTF. CDR3 in DNA: TGTGCCAGCAGTTTTGGAGGGCCTGGGGCCAACGTCCTGACTTTC. The chain employs TRBV28 and TRBJ2-6, with a tentative D call TRBD2 (6 bases). The V end was cut by 3 bases, the J end by 2 bases, with 8 bases between. The CDR3 length is 15 residues. Germline CDR1 reads MDHEN; CDR2 reads SYDVKM.

This rearrangement joins TRBV5-1 to TRBJ2-6, with D perhaps TRBD1 (6 bases). There are 17 residues in the CDR3. Germline loops: CDR1 SGHRS, CDR2 YFSETQ. The V end was cut by 4 bases, the J end by 4 bases, with 18 bases between. As DNA, the CDR3 is TGCGCCAGCAGCCCCTTTGGGGGCTCTGCGGGGGCCAACGTCCTGACTTTC. Residues: CASSPFGGSAGANVLTF.

The gene calls are TRBV29-1 and TRBJ1-1, with 10 bases fitting TRBD1. V lost 4 bases, J lost 5 bases, and 13 bases stayed unmatched. The CDR3 runs to 16 residues. Germline V gene sequence: CDR1 SQVTM, CDR2 ANQGSEA. DNA for the CDR3: TGCAGCGTTGGGAGATTAAGAGGACAGGGGGGAACTGAAGCTTTCTTT. It codes for CSVGRLRGQGGTEAFF.